A single sample is the source of the 9 T cell receptor beta chains below, sequenced in a study of blood T cell repertoires in COVID-19. The method was immunoSEQ multiplex PCR; TCRdb's version includes in-frame clones alone and lacks a portion of them. The top ten clones hold about 3% of a sample with about 340,000 clones, 80% to 90% of them seen once. Specimen: peripheral blood. The receptor set was obtained from a man younger than 45 with active or convalescent COVID-19.

The chain combines TRBV2 with TRBJ2-7; 9 bases map to TRBD2. The CDR3 loop spans 14 amino acids. The germline gives CDR1 SNHLY, CDR2 FYNNEI. V shed 5 bases, J shed 3 bases, and the junction held 5 bases outside the gene matches. The chain's CDR3 is CASSLTSGYYEQYF. The DNA of the CDR3 is TGTGCCAGCAGTTTGACTAGCGGATACTACGAGCAGTACTTC.

This rearrangement joins TRBV7-3 to TRBJ2-7; maybe TRBD2 (6 bases). The CDR3 covers 13 residues. Germline CDR1 and CDR2: SGHTA and FQGTGA. Trimming pared 2 bases from V and 6 bases from J, leaving 11 bases between. CDR3 region: CASSLGGISEQYF. The CDR3 nucleotides are TGTGCCAGCAGCTTAGGCGGGATAAGCGAGCAGTACTTC.

This clone was seen only once. This chain links TRBV12-3 or TRBV12-4 with TRBJ1-6; tentatively, D is TRBD1 (5 bases). Trimming pared 6 bases from V and 8 bases from J, leaving 11 bases between. This CDR3 comprises 13 residues. The CDR3 coding sequence is TGTGCCAGCAGGCAGGGTTTCGATTCACCCCTCCACTTT. Its translation: CASRQGFDSPLHF.

This chain uses TRBV4-2 with TRBJ2-7; D might be TRBD1 (6 bases). Germline CDR1 reads LGHNA; CDR2 reads YNFKEQ. The CDR3 totals 18 residues. The V end was cut by 1 base, the J end by 0 bases, with 19 bases between. The CDR3 is CASSQGGLNRASSYEQYF. The CDR3 DNA sequence: TGTGCCAGCAGCCAAGGCGGGCTAAACAGGGCCTCCTCCTACGAGCAGTACTTC.

V usage is TRBV7-2 and J usage is TRBJ2-1; D remains unclear. Germline CDR1 is SGHTA and CDR2 is FQGNSA. The CDR3 is 12 residues long. Trimming took off 3 bases at V and 2 bases at J, with 2 bases between the two ends. CDR3 in DNA: TGTGCCAGCAGCTTCACCTACAATGAGCAGTTCTTC. Its protein is CASSFTYNEQFF.

This clone was found once. V gene TRBV3-1 (or the pseudogene TRBV3-2) combines with J gene TRBJ1-4; 7 bases map to TRBD1. Trimming at V came to 3 bases and at J to 3 bases, leaving 7 bases not matched to a gene. CDR3 length equals 16 residues. CDR1 and CDR2 from the germline V gene are LGHDT and YNNKEL (reference sequence). CDR3 residues: CASSHPNRGSNEKLFF. The CDR3 DNA reads as TGTGCCAGCAGCCATCCTAACAGGGGATCTAATGAAAAACTGTTTTTT.

The V gene is TRBV18, the J gene TRBJ2-5; TRBD2 is a possible D gene (5 bases). Germline values: CDR1 KGHSH, CDR2 LQKENI. V was cut by 3 bases and J by 3 bases, with 17 bases left in between. The CDR3 sequence is 16 residues long. CDR3 sequence (DNA): TGTGCCAGCTCACCCCCACGAGGGCCTAAAGAAGAGACCCAGTACTTC. It is translated as CASSPPRGPKEETQYF. Full variable domain (rest looked up from reference TRBV18 and TRBJ2-5): NAGVMQNPRHLVRRRGQEARLRCSPMKGHSHVYWYRQLPEEGLKFMVYLQKENIIDESGMPKERFSAEFPKEGPSILRIQQVVRGDSAAYFCASSPPRGPKEETQYFGPGTRLLVL.

This clone has just a few counts. The V and J genes are TRBV18 and TRBJ1-5; maybe TRBD1 (5 bases). From germline, CDR1 is KGHSH and CDR2 LQKENI. Trimming removed 3 bases from V and 7 bases from J, with 13 bases in between. This CDR3 region has 14 residues. The CDR3 loop is CASSPTRGVQPQHF. CDR3 nucleotide sequence: TGTGCCAGCTCACCTACACGGGGGGTACAGCCCCAGCATTTT.

The chain uses TRBV28 and TRBJ1-1; TRBD1 agrees at 7 bases. The V gene's germline CDR1 is MDHEN and CDR2 SYDVKM. This CDR3 is 14 amino acids long. J gave up 1 base and V 10 bases, and 9 bases lay outside the gene matches. The chain's CDR3 is CAILGDSENTEAFF. CDR3 nucleotides: TGTGCCATCCTTGGGGACAGCGAGAACACTGAAGCTTTCTTT.